The table lists the clone carrying this TCR beta chain with a count of one. The sample belongs to a study of shared T cell receptors in the human thymus. The data were produced by immunoSEQ multiplex PCR, yet TCRdb's version contains in-frame clones alone and is incomplete. Of hundreds of thousands of clones listed, around 87% are singletons. The CDR3 spans 16 residues. CDR1 and CDR2 (germline): MNHEY, SMNVEV (reference sequence). V was cut by 1 base and J by 4 bases, with 16 bases left in between. The same specimen was also included in a second study, on human thymus T cells. That work contributes: The people who donated were healthy Finnish babies having corrective surgery for congenital heart defects. Surgeons resected thymus tissue during corrective heart surgery. Thymic and blood repertoires appeared to carry a bias in their V and J gene usage.

The source is a boy less than two years old with a congenital heart defect. The sequenced material came from thymocytes. V is TRBV27 and J is TRBJ1-2, with a tentative D call TRBD1 (6 bases). The CDR3 sequence is CASSLWAGASLYGYTF. DNA for the CDR3: TGTGCCAGCAGTTTATGGGCAGGGGCCAGCCTCTATGGCTACACCTTC.